One and the same sample provided the 14 T cell receptor beta chains below, sequenced in a study of a mutant IDH1 vaccine in newly diagnosed glioma. Sequencing used immunoSEQ multiplex PCR; TCRdb keeps in-frame clones, though not all of them. Among around 50,000 clones listed, 86% were seen once. Stated time point: baseline, week 1 (first vaccination visit). This sample's treatment: pre-vaccination baseline after standard-of-care therapy. Sequencing used PBMCs, obtained from a glioma patient treated with radiotherapy, temozolomide or both. The receptors were sampled from a man aged 35 to 55 with glioma.

This chain joins TRBV4-1 and TRBJ2-7; D is perhaps TRBD1 (6 bases). Trimming left V 4 bases short and J 5 bases short, with 15 bases between. CDR3 length equals 14 residues. Germline-derived CDR1 and CDR2 are MGHRA and YSYEKL. The CDR3 here is CASSLSGDSDEQYF. The CDR3 region has the DNA TGCGCCAGCAGCCTCTCAGGGGATAGCGACGAGCAGTACTTC.

The chain carries TRBV9 and TRBJ1-2; possibly TRBD1 for D (6 bases). V lost 0 bases and J 10 bases, leaving 13 bases between the germline ends. Germline values: CDR1 SGDLS, CDR2 YYNGEE. CDR3 length: 13 residues. CDR3 amino acids: CASSVEQGRPYTF. The CDR3 bases are TGTGCCAGCAGCGTAGAACAGGGTAGACCCTACACCTTC.

This chain's CDR3 is CASSKLAGKNEQYF. CDR3 coding DNA: TGTGCCAGCAGTAAACTAGCGGGAAAAAACGAGCAGTACTTC. The chain couples TRBV11-1 to TRBJ2-7; TRBD2 aligns across 10 bases. The CDR3 extends over 14 amino acids. Per germline, CDR1 SGHAT and CDR2 FQDESV (reference sequence). V shed 6 bases, J shed 5 bases, and the junction held 7 bases outside the gene matches.

J is TRBJ2-3 and V is TRBV4-1; 10 bases are a match to TRBD2. CDR3 size: 18 residues. Germline CDR1 reads MGHRA; CDR2 reads YSYEKL. V dropped 0 bases and J dropped 3; count of bases not matched to a gene: 9. The CDR3 loop is CASSQDISSGRKTDTQYF. CDR3 DNA: TGCGCCAGCAGCCAAGATATCTCTAGCGGGAGAAAAACAGATACGCAGTATTTT.

V usage is TRBV6-1 and J usage is TRBJ2-1; 10 positions match TRBD2. The J segment lost 4 bases and the V segment lost 11 bases, leaving 8 bases of the junction unmatched. The CDR3 sequence is 14 residues long. Per the germline V gene, CDR1 is MNHNS and CDR2 is SASEGT. CDR3: CAVSTSGIYNEQFF. The CDR3 DNA is TGTGCCGTTAGTACTAGCGGGATTTACAATGAGCAGTTCTTC.

This clone was observed a few times. V is TRBV25-1 and J is TRBJ1-1; D remains unclear. V was clipped by 8 bases and J by 1 base, with 5 bases between them. The CDR3 has 11 residues. CDR1 and CDR2 (germline): MGHDK, SYGVNS. CDR3 residues: CASQRNTEAFF. CDR3 nucleotide sequence: TGTGCCAGCCAGCGGAACACTGAAGCTTTCTTT.

The V call is TRBV25-1, the J call TRBJ2-1; 11 bases map to TRBD2. With V trimmed by 8 bases and J by 6 bases, 6 bases remained unmatched. Germline lookup yields CDR1 MGHDK and CDR2 SYGVNS. The CDR3 spans 14 residues. CDR3 loop: CASALAGGLNEQFF. The CDR3 region has the DNA TGTGCCAGCGCCTTAGCGGGAGGGCTCAATGAGCAGTTCTTC. The entire variable domain, with the rest obtained from reference TRBV25-1 and TRBJ2-1, is as follows: EADIYQTPRYLVIGTGKKITLECSQTMGHDKMYWYQQDPGMELHLIHYSYGVNSTEKGDLSSESTVSRIRTEHFPLTLESARPSHTSQYLCASALAGGLNEQFFGPGTRLTVL.

This rearrangement joins TRBV6-1 to TRBJ2-7; a possible D gene is TRBD2 (6 bases). There are 11 residues in the CDR3. V was clipped by 11 bases and J by 5 bases, with 13 bases between them. Germline V gives CDR1 MNHNS, CDR2 SASEGT. CDR3: CARGEAHEQYF. The CDR3 DNA sequence: TGTGCCCGCGGGGAGGCCCACGAGCAGTACTTC.

The V and J genes are TRBV5-6 and TRBJ2-5; 8 nucleotides agree with TRBD2. The junction had 8 bases not matched to a gene; V was cut back by 0 bases and J by 4 bases. CDR1 is SGHDT, CDR2 YYEEEE, per germline. The CDR3 covers 16 residues. CDR3 coding DNA: TGTGCCAGCAGCTTGGGGTGGTTAGCGGGGACAGAGACCCAGTACTTC. It is translated as CASSLGWLAGTETQYF.

The rearrangement uses TRBV14 and TRBJ1-2; 8 nucleotides agree with TRBD1. The CDR3 has 16 amino acids. Germline V lookup: CDR1 SGHDN, CDR2 FVKESK. V lost 3 bases, J lost 7 bases, and 13 bases stayed unmatched. The CDR3 sequence is CASSHWGTGSLAGYTF. CDR3 nucleotide sequence: TGTGCCAGCAGCCATTGGGGGACAGGATCACTAGCTGGCTACACCTTC.

The rearrangement joins TRBV2 to TRBJ1-4; maybe TRBD1 (5 bases). Trimming took off 5 bases at V and 4 bases at J, with 11 bases between the two ends. The V gene's germline CDR1 is SNHLY and CDR2 FYNNEI. The CDR3 runs to 14 residues. CDR3 in amino acids: CASSRGLSNEKLFF. CDR3 in DNA: TGTGCCAGCAGTCGGGGACTTAGTAATGAAAAACTGTTTTTT.

The chain is built from TRBV28 and TRBJ1-2; 8 bases are a match to TRBD1. Per germline, CDR1 MDHEN and CDR2 SYDVKM. V trimming: 10 bases; J trimming: 8 bases; junction bases outside the gene matches: 18. The CDR3 is 15 amino acids. The CDR3 here is CAIYLPPRGRGGYTF. For the CDR3, the DNA is TGTGCCATCTATCTACCACCCAGGGGGCGCGGGGGCTACACCTTC.

V is TRBV27 and J is TRBJ2-7, with TRBD2 as a possible D gene (6 bases). Germline V gene data show CDR1 as MNHEY and CDR2 as SMNVEV (reference sequence). The CDR3 loop spans 16 amino acids. The V gene lost 6 bases and the J gene lost 0 bases, with 18 bases spanning the gap. The CDR3 is CASSLRSGGSSYEQYF. CDR3 DNA: TGTGCCAGCAGCCTCAGGAGCGGAGGGAGCTCCTACGAGCAGTACTTC.

This clone was recorded once. The CDR3 is CASSLAVGGSVYNEQFF. CDR3 nucleotide sequence: TGCGCCAGCAGCTTGGCCGTAGGGGGGAGTGTATACAATGAGCAGTTCTTC. The chain recombines TRBV5-1 with TRBJ2-1, with D perhaps matching TRBD1 or TRBD2 (6 bases each). Germline values: CDR1 SGHRS, CDR2 YFSETQ. This CDR3 has 17 amino acids. Trimming removed 0 bases at V and 4 bases at J, with 17 bases between.